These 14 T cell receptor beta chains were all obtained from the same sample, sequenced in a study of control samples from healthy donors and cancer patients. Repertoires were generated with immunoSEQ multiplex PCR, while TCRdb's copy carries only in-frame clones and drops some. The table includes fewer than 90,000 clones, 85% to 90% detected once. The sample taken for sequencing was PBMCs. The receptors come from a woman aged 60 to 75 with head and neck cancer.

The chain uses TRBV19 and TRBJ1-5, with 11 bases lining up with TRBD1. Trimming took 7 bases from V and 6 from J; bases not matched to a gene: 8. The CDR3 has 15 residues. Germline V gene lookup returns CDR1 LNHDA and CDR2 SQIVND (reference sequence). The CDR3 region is CASTAGQGAGQPQHF. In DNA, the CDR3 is TGTGCCAGTACCGCAGGACAGGGGGCTGGTCAGCCCCAGCATTTT.

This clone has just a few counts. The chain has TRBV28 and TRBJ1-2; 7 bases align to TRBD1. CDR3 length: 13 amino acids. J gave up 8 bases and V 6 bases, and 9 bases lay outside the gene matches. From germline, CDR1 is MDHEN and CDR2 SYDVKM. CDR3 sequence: CASRQGQAWGYTF. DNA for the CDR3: TGTGCCAGCAGACAAGGACAGGCCTGGGGCTACACCTTC.

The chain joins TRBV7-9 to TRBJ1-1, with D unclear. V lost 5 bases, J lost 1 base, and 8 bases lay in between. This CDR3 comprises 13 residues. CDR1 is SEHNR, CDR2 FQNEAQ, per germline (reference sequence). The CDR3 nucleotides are TGTGCCAGCAGCACCCTAGGGAACACTGAAGCTTTCTTT. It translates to CASSTLGNTEAFF.

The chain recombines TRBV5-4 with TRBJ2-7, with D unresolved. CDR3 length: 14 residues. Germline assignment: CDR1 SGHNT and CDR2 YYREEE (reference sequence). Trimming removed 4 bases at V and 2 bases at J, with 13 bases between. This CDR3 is CASSPEESPYEQYF. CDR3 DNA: TGTGCCAGCAGCCCCGAGGAGTCCCCCTACGAGCAGTACTTC.

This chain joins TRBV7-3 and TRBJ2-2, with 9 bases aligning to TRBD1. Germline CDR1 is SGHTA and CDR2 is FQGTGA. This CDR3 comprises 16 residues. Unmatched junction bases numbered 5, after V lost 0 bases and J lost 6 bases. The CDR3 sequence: CASSLTGGQGPGELFF. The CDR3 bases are TGTGCCAGCAGCTTAACGGGGGGACAGGGCCCCGGGGAGCTGTTTTTT.

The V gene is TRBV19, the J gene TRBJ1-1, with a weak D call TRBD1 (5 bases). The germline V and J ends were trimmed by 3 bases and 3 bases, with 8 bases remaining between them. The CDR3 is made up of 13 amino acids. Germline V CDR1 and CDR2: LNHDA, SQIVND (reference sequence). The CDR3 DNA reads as TGTGCCAGTAGTATTAGGGGCTACACTGAAGCTTTCTTT. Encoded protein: CASSIRGYTEAFF.

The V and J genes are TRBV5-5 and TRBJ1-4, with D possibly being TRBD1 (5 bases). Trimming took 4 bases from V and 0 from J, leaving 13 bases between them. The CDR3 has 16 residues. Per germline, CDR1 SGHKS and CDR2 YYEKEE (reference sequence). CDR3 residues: CASSLGASPTNEKLFF. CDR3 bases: TGTGCCAGCAGCCTCGGGGCTTCCCCAACTAATGAAAAACTGTTTTTT.

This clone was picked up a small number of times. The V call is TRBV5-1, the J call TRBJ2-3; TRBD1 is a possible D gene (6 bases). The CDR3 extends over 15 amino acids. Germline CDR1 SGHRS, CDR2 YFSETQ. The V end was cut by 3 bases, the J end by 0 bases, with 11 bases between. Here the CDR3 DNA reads TGCGCCAGCAGCTCTGGACAGACTAGCACAGATACGCAGTATTTT. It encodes CASSSGQTSTDTQYF.

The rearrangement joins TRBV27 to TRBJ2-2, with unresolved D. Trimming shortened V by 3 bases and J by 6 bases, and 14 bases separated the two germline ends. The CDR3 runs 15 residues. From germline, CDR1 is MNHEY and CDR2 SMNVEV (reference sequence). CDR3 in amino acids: CASSLIGQVAGELFF. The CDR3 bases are TGTGCCAGCAGTTTGATTGGCCAGGTGGCCGGGGAGCTGTTTTTT.

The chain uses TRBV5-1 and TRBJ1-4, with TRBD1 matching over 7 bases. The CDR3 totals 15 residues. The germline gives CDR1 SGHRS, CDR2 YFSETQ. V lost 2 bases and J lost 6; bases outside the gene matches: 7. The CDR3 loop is CASSFAGGTDEKLFF. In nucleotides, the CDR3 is TGCGCCAGCAGCTTCGCAGGGGGGACGGATGAAAAACTGTTTTTT.

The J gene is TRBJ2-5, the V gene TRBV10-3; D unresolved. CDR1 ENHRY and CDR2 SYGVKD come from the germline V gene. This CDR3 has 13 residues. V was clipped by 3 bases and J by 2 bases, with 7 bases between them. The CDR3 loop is CAISEARQETQYF. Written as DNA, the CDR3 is TGTGCCATCAGTGAAGCCAGACAAGAGACCCAGTACTTC.

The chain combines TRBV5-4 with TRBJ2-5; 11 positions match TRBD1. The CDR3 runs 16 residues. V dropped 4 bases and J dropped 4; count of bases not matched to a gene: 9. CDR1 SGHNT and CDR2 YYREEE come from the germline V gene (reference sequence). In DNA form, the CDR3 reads TGTGCCAGCAGCCCACCAAGGACAGGGGGCTCAGAGACCCAGTACTTC. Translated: CASSPPRTGGSETQYF.

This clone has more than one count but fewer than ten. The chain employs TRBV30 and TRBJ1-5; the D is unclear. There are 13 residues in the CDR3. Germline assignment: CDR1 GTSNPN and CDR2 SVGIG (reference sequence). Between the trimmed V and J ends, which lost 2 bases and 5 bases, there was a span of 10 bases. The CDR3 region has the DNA TGTGCCTGGAGTCTAATGGCGGATCAGCCCCAGCATTTT. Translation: CAWSLMADQPQHF.

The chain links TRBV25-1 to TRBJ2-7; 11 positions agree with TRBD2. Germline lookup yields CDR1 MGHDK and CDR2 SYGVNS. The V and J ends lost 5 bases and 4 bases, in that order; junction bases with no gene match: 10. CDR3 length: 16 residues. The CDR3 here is CASSPHTSGRSYEQYF. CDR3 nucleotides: TGTGCCAGCAGTCCTCATACTAGCGGGAGAAGTTACGAGCAGTACTTC.